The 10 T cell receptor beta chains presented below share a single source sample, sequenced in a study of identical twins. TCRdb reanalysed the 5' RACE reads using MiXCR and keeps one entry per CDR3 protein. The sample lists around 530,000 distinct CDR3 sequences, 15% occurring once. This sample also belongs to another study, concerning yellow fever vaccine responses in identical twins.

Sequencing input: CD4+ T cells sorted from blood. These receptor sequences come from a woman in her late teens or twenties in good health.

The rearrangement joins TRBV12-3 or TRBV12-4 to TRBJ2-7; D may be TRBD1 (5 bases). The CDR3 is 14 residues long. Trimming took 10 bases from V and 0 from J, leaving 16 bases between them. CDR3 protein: CATPFGHRSYEQYV. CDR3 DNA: TGTGCCACCCCTTTTGGACATCGCTCCTACGAGCAGTACGTC.

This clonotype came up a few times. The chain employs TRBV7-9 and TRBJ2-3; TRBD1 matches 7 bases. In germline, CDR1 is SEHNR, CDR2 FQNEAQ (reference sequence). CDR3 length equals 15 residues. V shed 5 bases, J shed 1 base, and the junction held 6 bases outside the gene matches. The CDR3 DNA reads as TGTGCCAGCAGCCGGGACAGTTTGCGCACAGATACGCAGTATTTT. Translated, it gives CASSRDSLRTDTQYF.

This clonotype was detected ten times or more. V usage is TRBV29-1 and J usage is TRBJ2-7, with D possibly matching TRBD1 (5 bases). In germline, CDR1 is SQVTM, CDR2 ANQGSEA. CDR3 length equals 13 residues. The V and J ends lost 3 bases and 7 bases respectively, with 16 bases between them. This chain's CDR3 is CSVELGQLGEQYF. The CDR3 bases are TGCAGCGTTGAGTTGGGGCAGCTGGGTGAGCAGTACTTC.

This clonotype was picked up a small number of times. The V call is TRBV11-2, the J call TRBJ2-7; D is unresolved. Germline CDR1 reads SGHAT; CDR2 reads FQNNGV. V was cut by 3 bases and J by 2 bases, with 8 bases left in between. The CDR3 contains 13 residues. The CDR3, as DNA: TGTGCCAGCAGCTTTGCCCCAGCCTACGAGCAGTACTTC. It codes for CASSFAPAYEQYF.

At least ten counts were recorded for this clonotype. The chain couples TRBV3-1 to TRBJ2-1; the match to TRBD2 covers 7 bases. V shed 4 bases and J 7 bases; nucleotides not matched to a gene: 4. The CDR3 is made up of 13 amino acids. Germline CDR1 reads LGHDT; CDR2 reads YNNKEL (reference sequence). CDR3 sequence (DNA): TGTGCCAGCAGCCCCAGCGGGGCGAATGAGCAGTTCTTC. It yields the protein CASSPSGANEQFF.

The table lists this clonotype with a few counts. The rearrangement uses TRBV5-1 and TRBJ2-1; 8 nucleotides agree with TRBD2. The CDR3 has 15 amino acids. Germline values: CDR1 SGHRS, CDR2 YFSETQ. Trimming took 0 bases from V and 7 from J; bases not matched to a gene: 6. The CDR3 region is CASSLVGGAMNEQFF. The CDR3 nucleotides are TGCGCCAGCAGCTTGGTCGGGGGGGCCATGAATGAGCAGTTCTTC.

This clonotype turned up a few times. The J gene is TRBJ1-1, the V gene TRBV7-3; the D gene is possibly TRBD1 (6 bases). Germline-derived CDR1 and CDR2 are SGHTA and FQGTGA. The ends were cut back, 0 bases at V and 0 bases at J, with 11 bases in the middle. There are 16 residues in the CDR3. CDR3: CASSLTPGHLNTEAFF. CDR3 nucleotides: TGTGCCAGCAGCTTAACGCCGGGACACCTGAACACTGAAGCTTTCTTT.

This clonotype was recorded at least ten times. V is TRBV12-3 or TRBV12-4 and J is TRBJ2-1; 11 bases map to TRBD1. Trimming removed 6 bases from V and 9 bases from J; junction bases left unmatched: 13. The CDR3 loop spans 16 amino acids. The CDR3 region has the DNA TGTGCCAGCAGACGTCCCGGGACAGGGGGATGGGGTGAGCAGTTCTTC. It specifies CASRRPGTGGWGEQFF.

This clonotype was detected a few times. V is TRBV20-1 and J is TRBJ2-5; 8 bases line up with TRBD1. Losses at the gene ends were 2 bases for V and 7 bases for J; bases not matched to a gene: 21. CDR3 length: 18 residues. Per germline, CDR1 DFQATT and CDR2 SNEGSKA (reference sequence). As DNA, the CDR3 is TGCAGTGCTAGATCCTTAGCCCTGACAGGGGTCGGTAGCGTGACCCAGTACTTC. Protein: CSARSLALTGVGSVTQYF.

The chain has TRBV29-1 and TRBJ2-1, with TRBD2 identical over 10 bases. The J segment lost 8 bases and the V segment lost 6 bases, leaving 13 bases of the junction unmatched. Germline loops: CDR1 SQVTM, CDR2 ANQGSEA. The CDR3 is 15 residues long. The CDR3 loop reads CSVGLSGRAPYEQFF. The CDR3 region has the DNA TGCAGCGTGGGGTTGAGCGGGAGGGCCCCTTATGAGCAGTTCTTC.